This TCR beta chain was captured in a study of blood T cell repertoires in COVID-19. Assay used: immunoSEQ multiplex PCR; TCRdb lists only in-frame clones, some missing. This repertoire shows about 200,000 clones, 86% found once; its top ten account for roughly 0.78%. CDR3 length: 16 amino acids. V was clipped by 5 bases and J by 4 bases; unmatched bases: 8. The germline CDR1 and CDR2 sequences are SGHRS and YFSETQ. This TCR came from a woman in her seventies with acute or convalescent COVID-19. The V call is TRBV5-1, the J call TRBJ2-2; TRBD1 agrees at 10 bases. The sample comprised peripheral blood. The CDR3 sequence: CASRPDRGFSTGELFF. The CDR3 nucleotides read TGCGCCAGCAGACCGGACAGGGGGTTTTCCACCGGGGAGCTGTTTTTT.